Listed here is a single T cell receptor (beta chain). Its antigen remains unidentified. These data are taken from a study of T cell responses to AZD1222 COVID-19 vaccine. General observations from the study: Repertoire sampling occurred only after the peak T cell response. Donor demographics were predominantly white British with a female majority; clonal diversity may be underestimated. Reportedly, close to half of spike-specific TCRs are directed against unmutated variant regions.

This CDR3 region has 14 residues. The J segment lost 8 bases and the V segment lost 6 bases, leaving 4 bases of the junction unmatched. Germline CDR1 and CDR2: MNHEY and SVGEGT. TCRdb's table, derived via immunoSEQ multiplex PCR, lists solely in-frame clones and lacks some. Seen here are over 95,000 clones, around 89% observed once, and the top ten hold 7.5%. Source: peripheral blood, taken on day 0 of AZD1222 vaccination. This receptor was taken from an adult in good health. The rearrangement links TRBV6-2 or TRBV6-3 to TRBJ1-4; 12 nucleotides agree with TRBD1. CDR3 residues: CASSSGTGGEKLFF. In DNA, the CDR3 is TGTGCCAGCAGCTCCGGGACAGGGGGCGAAAAACTGTTTTTT.